Listed below are T cell receptor beta chains from one sample, sequenced in a study of regulatory T cells in long-lasting Graves disease. Using its own MiXCR run on the multiplex PCR reads, TCRdb lists one record per CDR3 protein. The table includes about 620,000 distinct CDR3 sequences, under 20% detected once. The same specimen was also included in a second study, on T cells in Graves' hyperthyroidism and ophthalmopathy.

Sequenced material: peripheral blood mononuclear cells (PBMCs), taken at new diagnosis, from a patient treated with antithyroid drugs. All receptors derive from a woman aged 30 to 39 with Graves disease. CDR3s include the opening cysteine and the closing phenylalanine or tryptophan. A D gene is named only where the DNA matches it firmly. The listing skips clone size in some rows; elsewhere it reads once, few, many or a size class.

v_call,j_call,clone_size,d_call,cdr3_nt,cdr3_aa
TRBV9,TRBJ1-2,NA,TRBD1,TGTGCCAGCAGCGTGGGGGACAGGGGGGACGGCTACACCTTC,CASSVGDRGDGYTF
TRBV18,TRBJ2-5,once,NA,TGTGCCAGCTCACCAGATACGGTGTTGGAGACCCAGTACTTC,CASSPDTVLETQYF
TRBV9,TRBJ2-5,NA,TRBD2,TGTGCCAGCAGCGTAGGCCCCGCGGGAGTAGAGACCCAGTACTTC,CASSVGPAGVETQYF
TRBV9,TRBJ1-6,few,NA,TGTGCCAGCAGCGTAGAATGGACCTATAATTCACCCCTCCACTTT,CASSVEWTYNSPLHF
TRBV6-1,TRBJ2-2,few,NA,TGTGCCAGCAAGGTCCGGACAGCTACCACCGGGGAGCTGTTTTTT,CASKVRTATTGELFF
TRBV7-8,TRBJ2-4,many,TRBD2,TGTGCCAGCAGCTTAGAGGGGACTAGGGGAAACATTCAGTACTTC,CASSLEGTRGNIQYF
TRBV28,TRBJ2-7,many,TRBD1,TGTGCCAGCAGTAAATTTCAGGGGGAAGTACTACGACAGCAGTACTTC,CASSKFQGEVLRQQYF
TRBV7-6,TRBJ1-2,NA,TRBD1,TGTGCCAGCAGCTTTGGCCGGGACAGGGACTATGGCTACACCTTC,CASSFGRDRDYGYTF
TRBV2,TRBJ2-1,many,NA,TGTGCCAGCAGTGAATCTAATGAGCAGTTCTTC,CASSESNEQFF
TRBV7-9,TRBJ2-1,many,TRBD2,TGTGCCAGCACCCCCAGCGGGAGGGCCTCCAACAATGAGCAGTTCTTC,CASTPSGRASNNEQFF
TRBV28,TRBJ2-1,few,NA,TGTGCCAGCAGTTTATTGCCACAGGAATACAATGAGCAGTTCTTC,CASSLLPQEYNEQFF
TRBV27,TRBJ2-3,many,NA,TGTGCCAGCAGGGGGACCCGAACCGGACGCGCGCAGTATTTT,CASRGTRTGRAQYF
TRBV27,TRBJ1-5,many,NA,TGTGCCAGCAGCACCCGGCAGTACCAGGCGAGCTTCAATCAGCCCCAGCATTTT,CASSTRQYQASFNQPQHF
TRBV5-1,TRBJ2-3,NA,TRBD1,TGCGCCAGCAGCACCTATCCGGGACAGGGGAGCACAGATACGCAGTATTTT,CASSTYPGQGSTDTQYF
TRBV12-3/TRBV12-4,TRBJ1-2,many,NA,TGTGCCAGCAGTTTCAGGCGGTCAATGATCGGCTACACCTTC,CASSFRRSMIGYTF
TRBV9,TRBJ1-1,many,NA,TGTGCCAGCAGCGATATGGGGAACACTGAAGCTTTCTTT,CASSDMGNTEAFF
TRBV5-1,TRBJ1-1,NA,NA,TGCGCCAGCTTATCAGACGGGGAGGACACTGAAGCTTTCTTT,CASLSDGEDTEAFF
TRBV3-1,TRBJ2-3,few,NA,TGTGCCAGCGGCCCCTCCAGTTCAGATACGCAGTATTTT,CASGPSSSDTQYF
TRBV4-1,TRBJ2-5,NA,TRBD1,TGCGCCAGCAGCCAAGGCATAGGGGGCGGTTTAGAGACCCAGTACTTC,CASSQGIGGGLETQYF
TRBV20-1,TRBJ1-2,many,NA,TGCAGTGCTAGAGATAAGTACGTAGGAGGCTATGGCTACACCTTC,CSARDKYVGGYGYTF
TRBV28,TRBJ2-7,many,NA,TGTGCCAGCACTCCGGCGGCGTCCTACGAGCAGTACTTC,CASTPAASYEQYF
TRBV6-1,TRBJ2-7,many,NA,TGTGCCAGCAGCCGCGGCTCGCGGATGGGCGAGCAGTACTTC,CASSRGSRMGEQYF
TRBV12-3/TRBV12-4,TRBJ2-3,NA,TRBD2,TGTGCCAGCAGGGACCCGCTAGCGGGAGATACGCAGTATTTT,CASRDPLAGDTQYF
TRBV27,TRBJ2-7,NA,NA,TGTGCCAGCAGCCCATTGGGTTCCTACGAGCAGTACTTC,CASSPLGSYEQYF
TRBV3-1,TRBJ2-5,few,TRBD1,TGTGCCAGCAGCCTTAAAGGGACAGGGTGGGTGGAGACCCAGTACTTC,CASSLKGTGWVETQYF
TRBV11-2,TRBJ2-7,many,NA,TGTGCCAGCAGCAGGGGGACTATCTACGAGCAGTACTTC,CASSRGTIYEQYF
TRBV10-3,TRBJ1-1,NA,TRBD1,TGTGCCATCAGTGACCTTACAGGGGGTCGGAACACTGAAGCTTTCTTT,CAISDLTGGRNTEAFF
TRBV20-1,TRBJ2-7,NA,NA,TGCAGTGCTAGAGATCCCCGGGTGGGGGCCTACGAGCAGTACTTC,CSARDPRVGAYEQYF
TRBV28,TRBJ1-4,many,NA,TGTGCCAGCAGTTTAGTTGGCAAGGCTGGGGAGAGACTGTTTTTT,CASSLVGKAGERLFF
TRBV5-1,TRBJ1-2,few,TRBD1,TGCGCCAGCGGTGGACAGGGGTTAGACTATGGCTACACCTTC,CASGGQGLDYGYTF
TRBV11-2,TRBJ2-1,many,NA,TGTGCCAGCAGCTTAGAACTAGAAGACTACAATGAGCAGTTCTTC,CASSLELEDYNEQFF
TRBV19,TRBJ2-3,few,TRBD2,TGTGCCAGTAGTACGACCGGGACTAGCGGCTCAGATACGCAGTATTTT,CASSTTGTSGSDTQYF
TRBV9,TRBJ2-3,NA,TRBD2,TGTGCCAGCAGCTATACTAGCGGGAGGGTCACAGATACGCAGTATTTT,CASSYTSGRVTDTQYF
TRBV6-2/TRBV6-3,TRBJ1-2,NA,TRBD1,TGTGCCAGCAGTGATGGCCGGGACAGGGGAAAATTCTATGGCTACACCTTC,CASSDGRDRGKFYGYTF
TRBV4-2,TRBJ2-3,few,NA,TGTGCCAGCAGCCAAGATCGGGGGCGGGAGCTACGGCCGGGCACAGATACGCAGTATTTT,CASSQDRGRELRPGTDTQYF
TRBV11-2,TRBJ1-5,many,TRBD1,TGTGCCAGCAGCCCCCAGACAGGGTTCAATCAGCCCCAGCATTTT,CASSPQTGFNQPQHF
TRBV6-6,TRBJ1-2,few,NA,TGTGCCAGCAGTTACTCGGATCGCGGTGGCTACACCTTC,CASSYSDRGGYTF
TRBV12-3/TRBV12-4,TRBJ1-5,many,NA,TGTGCCAGCAGTTTAACGAATCAGCCCCAGCATTTT,CASSLTNQPQHF
TRBV7-2,TRBJ2-1,few,TRBD2,TGTGCCAGCGGTTTACTAGCGAACTCCTACAATGAGCAGTTCTTC,CASGLLANSYNEQFF
TRBV7-6,TRBJ1-3,few,NA,TGTGCCAGCAGCTTATCATCAGGGTTTGACGGAAACACCATATATTTT,CASSLSSGFDGNTIYF
TRBV14,TRBJ1-3,few,NA,TGTGCCAGCAGCCACCTCCCCAAGTCCCCAGGTGGAAACACCATATATTTT,CASSHLPKSPGGNTIYF
TRBV28,TRBJ2-3,NA,NA,TGTGCCAGCAGTTTGTGGATCACTAAGGGACCAGGCGGGTCAGATACGCAGTATTTT,CASSLWITKGPGGSDTQYF
TRBV12-5,TRBJ2-2,NA,NA,TGTGCTAGTGGTTTGATCCGGGGTTCGAACACCGGGGAGCTGTTTTTT,CASGLIRGSNTGELFF
TRBV28,TRBJ1-4,many,NA,TGTGCCAGCAGCACCGGGACGGACCCCGAAAAACTGTTTTTT,CASSTGTDPEKLFF
TRBV6-1,TRBJ1-6,NA,NA,TGTGCCAGCAGGGGCATGTGGAATTCACCCCTCCACTTT,CASRGMWNSPLHF
TRBV24-1,TRBJ2-3,many,NA,TGTGCCACCAGTGATTTAGGGCGGACGGCGGATACGCAGTATTTT,CATSDLGRTADTQYF
TRBV11-2,TRBJ2-1,many,TRBD2,TGTGCCAGCAGCACAGAGCGGGAGTGGGGCCATGAGCAGTTCTTC,CASSTEREWGHEQFF
TRBV10-3,TRBJ2-5,many,NA,TGTGCCACTGCAGGGGATTTTGCGGGCCGGGAGACCCAGTACTTC,CATAGDFAGRETQYF
TRBV7-2,TRBJ2-5,few,TRBD2,TGTGCCAGCAGCTTAGGGAAGCGGGGCGACCAAGAGACCCAGTACTTC,CASSLGKRGDQETQYF
TRBV24-1,TRBJ2-5,NA,NA,TGTGCCACCAGTGACCCGGGGGCGTTCGGAGAGACCCAGTACTTC,CATSDPGAFGETQYF